This entry lists 3 T cell receptor beta chains sequenced from one sample in a study of T cell changes during pregnancy in multiple sclerosis. Profiling relied on immunoSEQ multiplex PCR, and the TCRdb table lists in-frame clones only, not all of them. The table has 70,000 to 80,000 clones, roughly 94% seen once. This material consisted of peripheral blood, taken in the third trimester of pregnancy. The receptors here all came from a female donor with multiple sclerosis, enrolled in a pregnancy study.

The chain recombines TRBV28 with TRBJ1-4; 9 nucleotides align to TRBD1. The ends lost 6 bases at V and 7 bases at J; junction bases unmatched: 9. Germline CDR1 reads MDHEN; CDR2 reads SYDVKM. The CDR3 is 15 amino acids. This CDR3 is CASRRPGQGGEKLFF. CDR3 bases: TGTGCCAGCAGGAGACCGGGACAGGGAGGTGAAAAACTGTTTTTT.

The V gene is TRBV11-1, the J gene TRBJ2-5; 7 positions match TRBD1. This CDR3 has 15 amino acids. The junction had 5 bases not matched to a gene; V was cut back by 4 bases and J by 0 bases. Germline CDR1 and CDR2: SGHAT and FQDESV (reference sequence). The CDR3 here is CASSSGQWNQETQYF. The CDR3 bases are TGTGCCAGCAGCTCGGGACAGTGGAACCAAGAGACCCAGTACTTC.

This rearrangement joins TRBV19 to TRBJ1-2; tentative D call: TRBD1 (5 bases). CDR3 length: 18 amino acids. The V gene lost 4 bases and the J gene lost 8 bases, with 29 bases spanning the gap. Germline V gene sequence: CDR1 LNHDA, CDR2 SQIVND (reference sequence). The DNA of the CDR3 is TGTGCCAGTAGTAGATGGCTGGTGATTCCTCAGGGAGGAAAGGGCTACACCTTC. It specifies CASSRWLVIPQGGKGYTF.